This note documents a single T cell receptor beta chain sequence. The data derive from a study of T cells after yellow fever vaccination. This CDR3 is built from 13 residues. V was cut by 0 bases and J by 3 bases, with 6 bases left in between. The V gene's germline CDR1 is DFQATT and CDR2 SNEGSKA (reference sequence). A single record per CDR3 protein comes from TCRdb applying MiXCR to the 5' RACE reads. The sample has 200,000 to 250,000 distinct CDR3 sequences, 3% to 4% seen once. This TCR came from a young man who received the YFV17D yellow fever vaccine. The sequences come from CD4+ T cells sorted from PBMCs, collected 10 days after the yellow fever booster vaccination. V gene TRBV20-1 combines with J gene TRBJ1-3, with D unclear. The CDR3, as DNA: TGCAGTGCTAGAGAGGAGGATGGAAACACCATATATTTT. The encoded protein is CSAREEDGNTIYF.